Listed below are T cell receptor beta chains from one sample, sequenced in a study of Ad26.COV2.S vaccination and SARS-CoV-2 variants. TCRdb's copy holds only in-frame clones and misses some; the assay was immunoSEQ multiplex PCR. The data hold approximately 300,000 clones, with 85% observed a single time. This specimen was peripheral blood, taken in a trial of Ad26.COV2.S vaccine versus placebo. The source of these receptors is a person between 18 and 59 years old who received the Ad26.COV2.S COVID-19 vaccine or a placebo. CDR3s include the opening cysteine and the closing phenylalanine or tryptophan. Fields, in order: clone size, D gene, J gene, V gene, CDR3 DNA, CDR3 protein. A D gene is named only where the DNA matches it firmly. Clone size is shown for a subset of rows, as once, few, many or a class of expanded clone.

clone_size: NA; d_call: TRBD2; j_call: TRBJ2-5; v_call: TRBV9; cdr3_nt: TGTGCCAGCAGCCTCCCTCGTTCTCGCGGGGGGGCGGCGGAGACCCAGTACTTC; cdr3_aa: CASSLPRSRGGAAETQYF
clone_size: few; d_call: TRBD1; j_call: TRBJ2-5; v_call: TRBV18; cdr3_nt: TGTGCCAGCTCACCGGGACAGCAAGAGACCCAGTACTTC; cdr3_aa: CASSPGQQETQYF
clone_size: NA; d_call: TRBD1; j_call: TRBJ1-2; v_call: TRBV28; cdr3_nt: TGTGCCAGCAGATCGGGGCTGGGCACAGGGGCCTATGGCTACACCTTC; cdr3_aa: CASRSGLGTGAYGYTF
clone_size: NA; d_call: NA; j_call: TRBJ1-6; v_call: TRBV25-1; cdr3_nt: TGTGCCAGCAGTTCAGAACTGGGGGTAACAGGGTCACCCCTCCACTTT; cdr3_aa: CASSSELGVTGSPLHF
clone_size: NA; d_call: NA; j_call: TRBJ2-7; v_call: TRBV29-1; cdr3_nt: TGCAGCGTTGCCACTACACCCTACGAGCAGTACTTC; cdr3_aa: CSVATTPYEQYF
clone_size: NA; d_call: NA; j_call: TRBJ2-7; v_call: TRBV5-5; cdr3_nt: TGTGCCAGCAGCGTACGACCTGAAAATCCCTACGAGCAGTACTTC; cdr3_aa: CASSVRPENPYEQYF
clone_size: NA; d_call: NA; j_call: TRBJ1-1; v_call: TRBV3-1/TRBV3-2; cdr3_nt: TGTGCCAGCGGCCATGCTGGCAACACTGAAGCTTTCTTT; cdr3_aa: CASGHAGNTEAFF
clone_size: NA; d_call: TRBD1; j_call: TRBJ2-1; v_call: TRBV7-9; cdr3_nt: TGTGCCAGCAGCGCGACAGGGGGCGCGATCAATGAGCAGTTCTTC; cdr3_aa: CASSATGGAINEQFF
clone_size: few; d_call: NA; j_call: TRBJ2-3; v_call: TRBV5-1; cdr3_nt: TGCGCCAGCAGCTTGGGTGGTCTAGAAGGAGATACGCAGTATTTT; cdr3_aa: CASSLGGLEGDTQYF
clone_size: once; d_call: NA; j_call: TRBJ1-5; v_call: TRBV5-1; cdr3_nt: TGCGCCAGCAGCCCGTCGGACGGCGTAAATCAGCCCCAGCATTTT; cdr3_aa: CASSPSDGVNQPQHF
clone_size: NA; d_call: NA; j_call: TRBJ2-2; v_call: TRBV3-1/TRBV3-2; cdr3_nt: TGTGCCAGCAGCAGGGGGGGAGCGAGAACCGGGGAGCTGTTTTTT; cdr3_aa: CASSRGGARTGELFF
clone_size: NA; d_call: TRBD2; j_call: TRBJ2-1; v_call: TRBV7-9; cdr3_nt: TGTGCCAGCAGCTTAGTGTTCCAGCGGGGCAACAATGAGCAGTTCTTC; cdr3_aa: CASSLVFQRGNNEQFF
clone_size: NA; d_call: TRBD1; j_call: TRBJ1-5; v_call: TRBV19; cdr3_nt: TGTGCCAGTAGTATAGTAGGGACAGGGGACAATCAGCCCCAGCATTTT; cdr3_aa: CASSIVGTGDNQPQHF
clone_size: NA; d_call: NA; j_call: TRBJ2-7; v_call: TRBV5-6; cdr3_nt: TGTGCCAGCAGCTTGGCGGGGGCCACCTACGAGCAGTACTTC; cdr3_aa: CASSLAGATYEQYF
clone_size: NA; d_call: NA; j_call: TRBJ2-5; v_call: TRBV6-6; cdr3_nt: TGTGCCAGCAGCCCGAGTGAGACCCAGTACTTC; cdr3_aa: CASSPSETQYF
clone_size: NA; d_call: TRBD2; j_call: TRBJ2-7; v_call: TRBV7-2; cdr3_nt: TGTGCCAGCAGCGACACCCCTTCCCGACTAGCCCGCGAGCAGTACTTC; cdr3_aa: CASSDTPSRLAREQYF
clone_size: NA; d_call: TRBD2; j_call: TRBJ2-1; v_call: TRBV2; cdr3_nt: TGTGCCAGCATACCCAATCTAGCGGTATTCTACAATGAGCAGTTCTTC; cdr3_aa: CASIPNLAVFYNEQFF
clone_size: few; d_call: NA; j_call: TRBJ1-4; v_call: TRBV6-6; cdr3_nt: TGTGCCAGCAGCCCGCCACGGGACGAAGGTGAAAAACTGTTTTTT; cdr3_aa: CASSPPRDEGEKLFF
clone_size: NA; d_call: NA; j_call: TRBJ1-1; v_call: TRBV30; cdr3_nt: TGTGCCTGGACTCGGACAGTGAACACTGAAGCTTTCTTT; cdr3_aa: CAWTRTVNTEAFF
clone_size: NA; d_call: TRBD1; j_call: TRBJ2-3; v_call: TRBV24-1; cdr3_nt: TGTGCCACCAGTGATTTTTACCGGACAGGGAGCACAGATACGCAGTATTTT; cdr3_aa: CATSDFYRTGSTDTQYF
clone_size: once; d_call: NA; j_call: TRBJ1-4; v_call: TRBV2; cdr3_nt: TGTGCCAGCACGGACAGACCGATACGGAAACTGTTTTTT; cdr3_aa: CASTDRPIRKLFF
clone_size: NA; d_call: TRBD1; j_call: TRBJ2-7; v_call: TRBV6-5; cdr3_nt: TGTGCCAGCAGGGGGACAGGGGCCTACGAGCAGTACTTC; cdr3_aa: CASRGTGAYEQYF
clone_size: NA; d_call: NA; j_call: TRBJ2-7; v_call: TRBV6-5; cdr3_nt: TGTGCCAGTCGGACATGGTCCTACGAGCAGTACTTC; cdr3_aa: CASRTWSYEQYF
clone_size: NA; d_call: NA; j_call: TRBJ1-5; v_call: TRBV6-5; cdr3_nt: TGTGCCAGCAGTCAGTCCGTACTTTCTCCGCCCCAGCATTTT; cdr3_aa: CASSQSVLSPPQHF
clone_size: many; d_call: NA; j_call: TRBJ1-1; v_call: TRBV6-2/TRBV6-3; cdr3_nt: TGTGCCAGCAGTTACAATCAGAACCTCGCTGAAGCTTTCTTT; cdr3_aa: CASSYNQNLAEAFF
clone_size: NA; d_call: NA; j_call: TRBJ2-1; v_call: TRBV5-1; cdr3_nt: TGCGCCAGCAGCTTGAGGGGGGTCTCCTACAATGAGCAGTTCTTC; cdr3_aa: CASSLRGVSYNEQFF
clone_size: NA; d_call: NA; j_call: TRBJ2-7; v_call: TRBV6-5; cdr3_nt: TGTGCCAGCAGTTACGGGCAGGTGGCCCTTGACGAGCAGTACTTC; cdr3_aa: CASSYGQVALDEQYF
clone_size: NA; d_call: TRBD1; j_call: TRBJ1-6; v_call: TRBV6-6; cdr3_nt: TGTGCCAGCAGTCCCCTCGGACAGGGGGCGTCTAATTCACCCCTCCACTTT; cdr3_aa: CASSPLGQGASNSPLHF
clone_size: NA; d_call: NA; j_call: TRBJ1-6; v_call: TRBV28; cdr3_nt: TGTGCCAGCGGATCAGAACGCAGACCCCTCCACTTT; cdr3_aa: CASGSERRPLHF
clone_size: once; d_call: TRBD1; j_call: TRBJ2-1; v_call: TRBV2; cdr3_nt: TGTGCCAGCAGTGAATTCGGACAGGGGTTGAGTAATGAGCAGTTCTTC; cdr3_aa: CASSEFGQGLSNEQFF
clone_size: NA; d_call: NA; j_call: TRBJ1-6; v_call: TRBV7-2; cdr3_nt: TGTGCCAGCAGCTTAGACAGAAACTCCTATAATTCACCCCTCCACTTT; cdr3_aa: CASSLDRNSYNSPLHF
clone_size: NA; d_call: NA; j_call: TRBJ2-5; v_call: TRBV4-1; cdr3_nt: TGCGCCAGCAGCCAAGATGGGTACCAAGAGACCCAGTACTTC; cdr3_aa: CASSQDGYQETQYF
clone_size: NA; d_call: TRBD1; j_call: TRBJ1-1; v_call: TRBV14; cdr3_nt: TGTGCCAGCAGCACCGGGACAGGGGCTAGGAACACTGAAGCTTTCTTT; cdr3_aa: CASSTGTGARNTEAFF
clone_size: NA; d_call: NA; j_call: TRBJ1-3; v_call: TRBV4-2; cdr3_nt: TGTGCCAGCAGCCAAGATCCTTCAGAGGGAAACACCATATATTTT; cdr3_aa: CASSQDPSEGNTIYF
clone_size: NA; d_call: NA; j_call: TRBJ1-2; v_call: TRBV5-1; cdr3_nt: TGCGCCAGCAAATTGGATGGACGGGACTATGGCTACACCTTC; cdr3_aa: CASKLDGRDYGYTF
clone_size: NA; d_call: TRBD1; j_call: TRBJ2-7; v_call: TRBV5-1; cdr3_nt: TGCGCCAGCAGCTCGAGACAGGGGGCATACGAGCAGTACTTC; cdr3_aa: CASSSRQGAYEQYF